A single sample gave rise to the 15 T cell receptor beta chains below, sequenced in a study of blood T cells in healthy people across ages. Then a second PCR, running about 7 to 11 cycles, was carried out with a sample-barcoded 5' primer and a J-beta primer mix. Using its own MiXCR run on the 5' RACE reads, TCRdb lists one record per CDR3 protein. Here the sample spans 1,500,000 or so distinct CDR3 sequences, approximately 43% being singletons. Input material: blood. These receptors all stem from a woman aged 18-29 years in good health.

This chain connects TRBV5-5 to TRBJ2-7; TRBD1 aligns across 7 bases. The CDR3 spans 16 residues. Germline CDR1 SGHKS, CDR2 YYEKEE (reference sequence). V lost 1 base to trimming and J lost 3 bases; unmatched junction nucleotides: 10. CDR3 in amino acids: CASSLRSGTALYEQYF. The CDR3 DNA reads as TGTGCCAGCAGCTTGAGGTCAGGGACAGCGCTCTACGAGCAGTACTTC.

This clonotype is a singleton in its sample. The genes are TRBV21-1 and TRBJ2-7; the table gives TRBD1 as D, unverified against the DNA. TRBV21-1 has pseudogene status. The CDR3 runs to 14 residues. CDR3 DNA sequence: TGTGCCAGCAATCACGGGACAGGGGACTACGAGCAGTACTTC. This codes for CASNHGTGDYEQYF.

The rearrangement joins TRBV20-1 to TRBJ2-1; 8 bases match TRBD2. The J segment lost 4 bases and the V segment lost 6 bases, leaving 17 bases of the junction unmatched. In germline, CDR1 is DFQATT, CDR2 SNEGSKA (reference sequence). The CDR3 loop spans 17 amino acids. CDR3 sequence: CSAGAPALSGIYNEQFF. DNA of the CDR3: TGCAGTGCCGGGGCCCCTGCACTTAGCGGGATTTACAATGAGCAGTTCTTC.

This chain uses TRBV4-1 with TRBJ1-1; TRBD1 matches at 8 bases. The V and J ends lost 5 bases and 0 bases, in that order; junction bases with no gene match: 11. CDR3 size: 17 residues. Germline CDR1 and CDR2: MGHRA and YSYEKL. The CDR3 sequence is CASSGYRGKVMNTEAFF. The CDR3, as DNA: TGCGCCAGCAGCGGCTACAGGGGGAAGGTCATGAACACTGAAGCTTTCTTT.

This clonotype was counted only a few times. The rearrangement joins TRBV7-8 to TRBJ2-3; 7 bases line up with TRBD2. The CDR3 is 15 residues long. In germline, CDR1 is SGHVS, CDR2 FQNEAQ. The V and J ends lost 3 bases and 0 bases, in that order; junction bases with no gene match: 3. The CDR3 coding sequence is TGTGCCAGCAGCTTCGCCGGGAGGAGCACAGATACGCAGTATTTT. Amino acids: CASSFAGRSTDTQYF. The whole variable domain, filled in from reference TRBV7-8 and TRBJ2-3, reads GAGVSQSPRYKVAKRGQDVALRCDPISGHVSLFWYQQALGQGPEFLTYFQNEAQLDKSGLPSDRFFAERPEGSVSTLKIQRTQQEDSAVYLCASSFAGRSTDTQYFGPGTRLTVL.

V usage is TRBV12-5 and J usage is TRBJ1-2; D is unresolved. The CDR3 loop spans 15 amino acids. The V gene's germline CDR1 is LGHNT and CDR2 FRNRAP. The V end lost 1 base, the J end lost 6 bases, and 15 bases lay between the germline ends. The CDR3 bases are TGTGCTAGTGGTTTGGGGAGGGCCCTTCCCCATGGCTACACCTTC. This gives the protein CASGLGRALPHGYTF.

This clonotype is a singleton in its sample. The V call is TRBV20-1, the J call TRBJ2-4; perhaps TRBD2 as D (5 bases). CDR3 length: 14 residues. Germline V CDR1 and CDR2: DFQATT, SNEGSKA (reference sequence). Trimming pared 5 bases from V and 13 bases from J, leaving 24 bases between. The CDR3 is CSAQPGLSASEQYF. The CDR3 region has the DNA TGCAGTGCTCAGCCCGGACTCTCCGCGAGTGAGCAGTACTTC.

The table lists this clonotype with a few counts. This sequence joins TRBV5-1 and TRBJ1-4, with 10 bases fitting TRBD1. Per germline, CDR1 SGHRS and CDR2 YFSETQ. J was trimmed by 4 bases and V by 4 bases; bases with no gene match: 7. The CDR3 is made up of 16 amino acids. The CDR3 DNA reads as TGCGCCAGCAGCGGACGACAGGGGGCAAGTAATGAAAAACTGTTTTTT. Amino acid sequence: CASSGRQGASNEKLFF.

The chain uses TRBV20-1 and TRBJ1-1; D is undetermined. The V end was cut by 1 base, the J end by 10 bases, with 16 bases between. Germline V gene data show CDR1 as DFQATT and CDR2 as SNEGSKA (reference sequence). The CDR3 sequence is 13 residues long. The CDR3 spells CSARGGVGRLAFF. DNA for the CDR3: TGCAGTGCTAGAGGCGGGGTGGGGAGATTAGCTTTCTTT.

This chain joins TRBV4-2 and TRBJ2-1; D call uncertain. This CDR3 contains 15 residues. The V end lost 3 bases, the J end lost 2 bases, and 11 bases lay between the germline ends. CDR1 and CDR2 from the germline V gene are LGHNA and YNFKEQ. In nucleotides, the CDR3 is TGTGCCAGCAGCCACATCAGAGGAACCTACAATGAGCAGTTCTTC. Translating it yields CASSHIRGTYNEQFF.

Regarding this clonotype: A much larger clone lies one base from this, so it may be a read error. The J gene is TRBJ2-7, the V gene TRBV6-6; D tentatively fits TRBD1 or TRBD2 (5 bases each). The CDR3 runs to 11 residues. The V gene lost 8 bases and the J gene lost 8 bases, with 13 bases spanning the gap. Germline CDR1 is MNHNY and CDR2 is SVGAGI (reference sequence). CDR3 residues: CASAGGYKQYF. Here the CDR3 DNA reads TGTGCCAGCGCTGGGGGATACAAGCAGTACTTC.

This chain uses TRBV12-3 or TRBV12-4 with TRBJ2-1; possibly TRBD1 or TRBD2 for D (6 bases each). V was clipped by 6 bases and J by 10 bases, with 16 bases between them. CDR3 length: 13 residues. The CDR3 protein is CASSGGPSGEQFF. The CDR3 region has the DNA TGTGCCAGCAGCGGGGGCCCCAGTGGGGAGCAGTTCTTC.

The chain is built from TRBV3-1 and TRBJ2-7, with 7 bases identical to TRBD1. V was clipped by 1 base and J by 0 bases; unmatched bases: 6. This CDR3 has 16 amino acids. Looked up from germline, CDR1 is LGHDT and CDR2 is YNNKEL (reference sequence). The CDR3 spells CASSQATGTASYEQYF. For the CDR3, the DNA is TGTGCCAGCAGCCAAGCGACCGGGACAGCCTCCTACGAGCAGTACTTC.

In DNA form, the CDR3 reads TGTGCCAGCAGTTCCCTCTTTGGGGCTAACTATGGCTACACCTTC. This sequence encodes CASSSLFGANYGYTF. V usage is TRBV28 and J usage is TRBJ1-2; D is unclear. Germline assignment: CDR1 MDHEN and CDR2 SYDVKM. Trimming removed 4 bases at V and 0 bases at J, with 12 bases between. The CDR3 length is 15 residues.

This chain links TRBV7-2 with TRBJ2-6, with D possibly TRBD2 on 5 matching bases. The germline gives CDR1 SGHTA, CDR2 FQGNSA. Trimming cost V 1 base and J 0 bases, with 10 bases left between them. This CDR3 region has 17 residues. CDR3 loop: CASSLVSGYSGANVLTF. The CDR3 region has the DNA TGTGCCAGCAGCTTAGTCTCGGGGTACTCTGGGGCCAACGTCCTGACTTTC.